These 11 T cell receptor beta chains were sequenced from one sample in a study of response to subunit inactivated influenza vaccine. Using its own MiXCR run on the RT-PCR reads, TCRdb lists one record per CDR3 protein. Among more than 550,000 distinct CDR3 sequences listed, approximately 10% were seen once. Sequenced here: PBMCs from blood, sampled on the day of vaccination. The receptors were gathered from a man between 50 and 59 years old who received an inactivated influenza vaccine.

This clonotype came up a few times. This sequence joins TRBV27 and TRBJ2-1, with 10 bases that match TRBD2. The V and J ends lost 0 bases and 6 bases, in that order; junction bases with no gene match: 5. This CDR3 spans 16 amino acids. Germline lookup yields CDR1 MNHEY and CDR2 SMNVEV (reference sequence). The CDR3, as DNA: TGTGCCAGCAGTTTATCTGTAGCGGGGGGCGCCAATGAGCAGTTCTTC. Its translation is CASSLSVAGGANEQFF.

The chain uses TRBV24-1 and TRBJ2-5; no reliable D call. V lost 3 bases to trimming and J lost 0 bases, with 4 bases between them. Germline loops: CDR1 KGHDR, CDR2 SFDVKD. The CDR3 runs to 13 residues. The CDR3 loop reads CATSDGNQETQYF. As DNA, the CDR3 is TGTGCCACCAGTGATGGGAACCAAGAGACCCAGTACTTC.

In its sample, this clonotype was seen many times. V gene TRBV30 combines with J gene TRBJ1-5; 8 bases map to TRBD1. V trimming: 3 bases; J trimming: 7 bases; junction bases outside the gene matches: 5. The germline V gene has CDR1 GTSNPN and CDR2 SVGIG (reference sequence). This CDR3 is built from 13 residues. In DNA form, the CDR3 reads TGTGCCTGGAGCGTGACAGGGGACCAGCCCCAGCATTTT. Its translation is CAWSVTGDQPQHF. Complete variable domain (other parts from reference TRBV30 and TRBJ1-5): SQTIHQWPATLVQPVGSPLSLECTVEGTSNPNLYWYRQAAGRGLQLLFYSVGIGQISSEVPQNLSASRPQDRQFILSSKKLLLSDSGFYLCAWSVTGDQPQHFGDGTRLSIL.

This clonotype was found many times. The chain carries TRBV12-3 or TRBV12-4 and TRBJ2-1, with TRBD2 matching over 12 bases. With 6 bases clipped from V and 4 bases from J, the junction kept 4 bases outside the gene matches. The CDR3 consists of 15 residues. CDR3 sequence: CASSPSGGGYNEQFF. CDR3 nucleotides: TGTGCCAGCAGCCCTAGCGGGGGGGGTTACAATGAGCAGTTCTTC.

The J gene is TRBJ2-3, the V gene TRBV29-1; no clear D gene. The CDR3 has 11 residues. The germline V gene encodes CDR1 SQVTM and CDR2 ANQGSEA. Deletions cut 3 bases from V and 6 bases from J, with 7 bases between. The CDR3 here is CSVDGLDTQYF. CDR3 DNA sequence: TGCAGCGTTGACGGGTTGGATACGCAGTATTTT.

This clonotype was seen more than once but under ten times. The chain is built from TRBV6-1 and TRBJ2-1, with 9 positions matching TRBD2. CDR3 size: 16 residues. J was trimmed by 5 bases and V by 5 bases; bases with no gene match: 10. CDR1 is MNHNS, CDR2 SASEGT, per germline. The CDR3 protein is CASSPGPGLANNEQFF. CDR3 nucleotide sequence: TGTGCCAGCAGTCCCGGCCCGGGACTAGCAAACAATGAGCAGTTCTTC.

Only a few counts were recorded for this clonotype. The rearrangement uses TRBV7-7 and TRBJ2-2; D possibly corresponds to TRBD2 (6 bases). Germline values: CDR1 SSHAT, CDR2 FNYEAQ (reference sequence). CDR3 length: 16 amino acids. Trimming removed 2 bases from V and 6 bases from J, with 16 bases in between. The CDR3, as DNA: TGTGCCAGCAGCTTAATGGCGGGGTTGGGCGCCGGGGAGCTGTTTTTT. Protein sequence: CASSLMAGLGAGELFF.

This clonotype was seen repeatedly, ten times or more. This chain links TRBV7-2 with TRBJ2-5; tentatively, D is TRBD1 or TRBD2 (5 bases each). The CDR3 has 14 residues. The V end lost 0 bases, the J end lost 5 bases, and 10 bases lay between the germline ends. Germline values: CDR1 SGHTA, CDR2 FQGNSA. The CDR3 nucleotides are TGTGCCAGCAGCTTAGCGGGGCCGGGGGAGACCCAGTACTTC. This encodes CASSLAGPGETQYF.

The V and J genes are TRBV21-1 and TRBJ2-3; the table's TRBD2 call for D was not verified on the DNA. TRBV21-1 is designated a pseudogene. The CDR3 has 17 amino acids. Here the CDR3 reads CASSKDPSGRGADTQYF. DNA for the CDR3: TGTGCCAGCAGCAAAGATCCTAGCGGGAGAGGGGCAGATACGCAGTATTTT.

DNA of the CDR3: TGTGCCAGCAGCTTGGCCTCGGGACTAGCGGGAGGAGGGAATGAGCAGTTCTTC. It codes for CASSLASGLAGGGNEQFF. V usage is TRBV5-5 and J usage is TRBJ2-1; 15 nucleotides match TRBD2. The germline V gene encodes CDR1 SGHKS and CDR2 YYEKEE (reference sequence). The CDR3 is made up of 18 amino acids. V was pared by 0 bases and J by 7 bases, with 8 bases of the junction left unmatched.

In this sample, this clonotype turned up a few times. This chain joins TRBV6-5 and TRBJ1-1, with D unclear. The germline V gene has CDR1 MNHEY and CDR2 SVGAGI. Trimming stripped 7 bases from V and 4 bases from J, with 10 bases between. The CDR3 covers 12 residues. CDR3 coding DNA: TGTGCCAGCACCGGCCGGAGCACTGAAGCTTTCTTT. Amino acids: CASTGRSTEAFF.